The sample holds a few counts of the clone carrying this TCR beta chain. Its specificity is unknown. These data are taken from a study of post-analysis software for immune sequencing data. Across the study: Disease courses included relapsing-remitting, secondary progressive and progressive-relapsing multiple sclerosis.

This CDR3 contains 16 residues. The V segment lost 4 bases and the J segment 2 bases; nucleotides outside the gene matches: 7. Germline lookup yields CDR1 SGHTA and CDR2 FQGNSA. Prepared TCR beta cDNA libraries contained unique molecular identifiers. TCRdb re-called the PCR reads with MiXCR, one entry per CDR3 protein. The sample lists fewer than 850,000 distinct CDR3 sequences, around 45% seen once, with 4.9% in the top ten. Points from the study as a whole: The five TRBV segments detected at higher frequency in patients than in controls included TRBV5-6, TRBV5-1 and TRBV20-1. With F measure, samples from one preparation batch clustered together strongly. Comparison with controls showed significantly lower normalized Chao1 diversity in multiple sclerosis patients.

This chain joins TRBV7-2 and TRBJ2-5; 10 bases align to TRBD2. The receptor was isolated from a girl aged 5-17 years with multiple sclerosis. Sequenced: blood. DNA for the CDR3: TGTGCCAGCAGCTCCTGGCGAGCGGGAGGGCAAGAGACCCAGTACTTC. It yields the protein CASSSWRAGGQETQYF.